The T cell receptor (beta chain) under discussion was sequenced for a study of blood T cell repertoires in COVID-19 (dated by TCRdb to 2019 to 2021). With regard to the full study: Samples from collaborators originated in the United States, Italy and Spain and spanned both the acute and convalescent phases of COVID-19. The prospective study material was composed of cDNA or gDNA derived from T cells, B-cell-depleted T cells, or PBMCs. The dataset comprised deeply sampled blood TCRbeta repertoires from subjects exposed to, actively infected with, or recovered from COVID-19. The repertoires were released in a freely available public database intended as a resource for research on the immune response to SARS-CoV-2. Samples were obtained from the ongoing ImmuneRACE study (first 160 participants) and from about 1,300 subjects provided by 6 global collaborators. Sample metadata almost always included a de-identified subject ID, COVID-19 status, age in years and sex. Where HLA class I and class II types were available, the types were taken from metadata supplied by the sample provider, not from assay-based typing. Overall results and qualifications from the work: The quantity of clinical and demographic metadata differed by source and by participant and was supplied without curation.

The immunoSEQ Assay, a bias-controlled multiplex PCR, was used to amplify TCRbeta CDR3 regions from genomic DNA. Under the source paper's analysis protocol: The number of nucleated cells in each sample was estimated by amplification of reference gene primers within the assay. To quantify the absolute abundance of each unique TCRbeta CDR3 rearrangement, sequence reads were collapsed and filtered. Productive Simpson clonality was computed per sample as the square root of Simpson's diversity index over productive rearrangements. TCRdb's version of the immuneACCESS table is confined to in-frame rearrangements and falls short of the full clone set. An unresolved V gene accounts for under half of the shortfall where checked; the remainder is of unknown origin. V, J and clone size were drawn from that table, and D and trimming were deduced from the DNA. The sample data list approximately 500,000 clones, and roughly 85% of these were observed just once. The ten largest clones add up to roughly 3.2% of the sample.

Trimming takes 2 bases from V and 4 bases from J, and the germline ends sit 8 bases apart. Based on the germline V gene (reference sequence), the CDR1 and CDR2 sequences are MNHEY and SMNVEV. Taken from cysteine to phenylalanine, the CDR3 has 13 residues. Only the CDR3 DNA stays, 39 bases, in frame from base 1. Concerning this clone itself: Its antigen remains unidentified. No quality values exist for individual bases; no much larger clone is one base distant.

The collaborating institutions used their own protocols to collect whole blood in K2EDTA tubes. Collaborator samples were shipped for TCRbeta analysis as frozen whole blood, isolated PBMCs, or DNA extracted from either sample type. Sequencing was performed on peripheral blood. The V and J segments used are TRBV27 and TRBJ1-1; the D gene is possibly TRBD1, with 5 bases matching. This sequence originates from a human donor in a cohort sampled during active COVID-19. DNA sequence: TGTGCCAGCAGTTTAGGGGGGGTCACTGAAGCTTTCTTT. It encodes CASSLGGVTEAFF.